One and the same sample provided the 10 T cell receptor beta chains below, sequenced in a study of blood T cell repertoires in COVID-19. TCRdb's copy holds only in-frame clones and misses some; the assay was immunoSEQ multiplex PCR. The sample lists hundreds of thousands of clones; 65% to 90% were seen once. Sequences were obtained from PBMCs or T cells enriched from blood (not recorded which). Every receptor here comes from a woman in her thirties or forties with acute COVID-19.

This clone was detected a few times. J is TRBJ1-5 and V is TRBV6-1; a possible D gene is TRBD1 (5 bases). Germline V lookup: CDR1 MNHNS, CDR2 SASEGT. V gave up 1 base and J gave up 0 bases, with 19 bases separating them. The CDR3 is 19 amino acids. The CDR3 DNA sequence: TGTGCCAGCAGTGAAGAGGGGTGGAGGGGCGCTACTAGCAATCAGCCCCAGCATTTT. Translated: CASSEEGWRGATSNQPQHF.

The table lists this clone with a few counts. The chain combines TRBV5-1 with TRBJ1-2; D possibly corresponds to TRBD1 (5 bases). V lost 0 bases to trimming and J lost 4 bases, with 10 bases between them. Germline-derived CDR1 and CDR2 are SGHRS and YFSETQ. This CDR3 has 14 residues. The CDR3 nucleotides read TGCGCCAGCAGCTTGGAAGGCGGGACCTATGGCTACACCTTC. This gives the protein CASSLEGGTYGYTF.

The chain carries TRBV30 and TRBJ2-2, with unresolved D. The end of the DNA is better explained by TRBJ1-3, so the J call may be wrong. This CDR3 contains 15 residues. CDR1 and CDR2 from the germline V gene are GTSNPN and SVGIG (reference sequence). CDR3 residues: CAGHPWRGPGNTIYF. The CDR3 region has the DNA TGTGCCGGGCACCCATGGCGAGGGCCTGGAAACACCATATATTTT.

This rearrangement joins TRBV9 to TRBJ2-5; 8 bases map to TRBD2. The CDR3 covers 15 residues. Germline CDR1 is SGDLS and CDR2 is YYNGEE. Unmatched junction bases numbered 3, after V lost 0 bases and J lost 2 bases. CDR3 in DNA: TGTGCCAGCAGCGTAGACCCTAGCGGGCAAGAGACCCAGTACTTC. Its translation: CASSVDPSGQETQYF.

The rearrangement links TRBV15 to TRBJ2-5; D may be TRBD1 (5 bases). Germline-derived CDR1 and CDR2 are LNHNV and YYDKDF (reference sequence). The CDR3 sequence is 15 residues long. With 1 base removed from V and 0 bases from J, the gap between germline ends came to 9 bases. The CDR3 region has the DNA TGTGCCACCAGCAGAGGGACACAGTACCAAGAGACCCAGTACTTC. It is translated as CATSRGTQYQETQYF.

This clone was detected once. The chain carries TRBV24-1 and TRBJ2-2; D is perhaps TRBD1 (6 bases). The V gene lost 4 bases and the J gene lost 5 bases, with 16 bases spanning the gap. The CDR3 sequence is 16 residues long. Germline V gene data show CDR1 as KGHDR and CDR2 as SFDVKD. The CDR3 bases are TGTGCCACCAGTGACCGGACAGTCAGTGGGACCGGGGAGCTGTTTTTT. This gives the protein CATSDRTVSGTGELFF.

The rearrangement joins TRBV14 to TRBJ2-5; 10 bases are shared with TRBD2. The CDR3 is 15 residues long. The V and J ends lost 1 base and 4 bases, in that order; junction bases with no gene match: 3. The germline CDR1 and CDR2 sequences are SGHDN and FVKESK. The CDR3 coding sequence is TGTGCCAGCAGCCAAGTAGCGGGAGGACGAGAGACCCAGTACTTC. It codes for CASSQVAGGRETQYF.

This CDR3 reads CASSPQTSGRETYNEQFF. CDR3 sequence (DNA): TGTGCCAGCAGCCCACAGACTAGCGGGAGAGAAACTTACAATGAGCAGTTCTTC. The gene calls are TRBV9 and TRBJ2-1, with 12 bases identical to TRBD2. The CDR3 consists of 18 residues. Germline assignment: CDR1 SGDLS and CDR2 YYNGEE. V was clipped by 4 bases and J by 4 bases; unmatched bases: 12.

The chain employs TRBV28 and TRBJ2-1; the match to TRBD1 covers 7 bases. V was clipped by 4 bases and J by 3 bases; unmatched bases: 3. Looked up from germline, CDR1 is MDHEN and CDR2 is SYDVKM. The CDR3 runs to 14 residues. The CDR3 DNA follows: TGTGCCAGCAGTTCCCCAGGGGGCTACAATGAGCAGTTCTTC. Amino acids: CASSSPGGYNEQFF.

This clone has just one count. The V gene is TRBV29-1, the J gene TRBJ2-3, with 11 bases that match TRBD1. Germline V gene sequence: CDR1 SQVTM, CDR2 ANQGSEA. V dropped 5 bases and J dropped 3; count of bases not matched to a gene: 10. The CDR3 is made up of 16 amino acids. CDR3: CSVKGVRDRGTDTQYF. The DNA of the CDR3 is TGCAGCGTTAAAGGGGTCCGGGACAGGGGGACAGATACGCAGTATTTT.